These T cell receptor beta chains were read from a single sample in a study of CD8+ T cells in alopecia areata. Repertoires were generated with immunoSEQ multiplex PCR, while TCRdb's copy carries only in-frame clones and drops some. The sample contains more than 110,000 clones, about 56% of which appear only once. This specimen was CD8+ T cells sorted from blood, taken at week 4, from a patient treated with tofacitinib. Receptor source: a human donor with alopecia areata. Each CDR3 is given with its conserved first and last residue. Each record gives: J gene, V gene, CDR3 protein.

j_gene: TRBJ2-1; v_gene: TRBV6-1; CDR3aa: CASKSWAGKDNEQFF
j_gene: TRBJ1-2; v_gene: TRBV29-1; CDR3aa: CSTEKTDRGPTYHGYTF
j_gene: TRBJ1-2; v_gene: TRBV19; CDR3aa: CASSISPESYGYTF
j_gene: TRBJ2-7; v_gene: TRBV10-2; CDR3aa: CASSEAGGGTYEQYF
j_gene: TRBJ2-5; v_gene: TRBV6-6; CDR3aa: CASSYDYREGQYF
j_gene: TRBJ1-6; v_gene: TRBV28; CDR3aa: CASIFQGEYNSPLHF
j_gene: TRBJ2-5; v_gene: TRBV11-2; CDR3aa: CASSLGVGQKETQYF
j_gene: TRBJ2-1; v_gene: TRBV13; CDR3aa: CASSSRVEGSYNEQFF
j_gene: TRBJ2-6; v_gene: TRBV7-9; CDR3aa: CASSRTGTGGTGANVLTF
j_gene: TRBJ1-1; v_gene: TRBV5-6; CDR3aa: CASSVPTGGEAFF
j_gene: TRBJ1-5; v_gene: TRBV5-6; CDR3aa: CASSWGTGTGQPQHF
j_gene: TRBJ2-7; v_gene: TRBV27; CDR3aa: CASSMTGGLYEQYF
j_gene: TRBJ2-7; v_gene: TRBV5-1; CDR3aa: CASSSKQGTYEQYF
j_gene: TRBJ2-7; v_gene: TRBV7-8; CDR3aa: CASSPWLAGNPSSYEQYF
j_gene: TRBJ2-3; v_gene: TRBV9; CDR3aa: CASSVALGNTQYF
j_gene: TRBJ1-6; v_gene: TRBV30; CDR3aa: CAWNRDREVVVTNSPLHF
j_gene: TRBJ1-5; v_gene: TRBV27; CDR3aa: CASSPQQVYSNQPQHF